The 7 T cell receptor beta chains presented below share a single source sample, sequenced in a study of T cell responses to AZD1222 COVID-19 vaccine. Data came from immunoSEQ multiplex PCR; TCRdb stores just in-frame clones and leaves some out. The sample records roughly 130,000 clones, roughly nine tenths being singletons. The sample was peripheral blood, taken on day 0 of AZD1222 vaccination. These receptors came from an adult in good health.

The J gene is TRBJ2-3, the V gene TRBV5-4; TRBD2 agrees at 7 bases. This CDR3 is built from 16 residues. Germline V CDR1 and CDR2: SGHNT, YYREEE (reference sequence). V gave up 1 base and J gave up 2 bases; unmatched junction bases: 7. Here the CDR3 reads CASSLSRGDYTDTQYF. For the CDR3, the DNA is TGTGCCAGCAGCTTGAGTCGGGGGGACTACACAGATACGCAGTATTTT.

J is TRBJ2-3 and V is TRBV7-3; D gene unclear. V shed 4 bases and J shed 7 bases, with 18 bases lying between them. The CDR3 runs to 15 residues. Looked up from germline, CDR1 is SGHTA and CDR2 is FQGTGA. CDR3 loop: CASSSPETGRNTQYF. In DNA form, the CDR3 reads TGTGCCAGCAGCTCACCAGAAACCGGAAGAAATACGCAGTATTTT.

This clone appeared a single time. This sequence joins TRBV7-8 and TRBJ1-2; no reliable D call. This CDR3 contains 13 residues. V dropped 5 bases and J dropped 8 bases, with 15 bases sitting between them. Germline assignment: CDR1 SGHVS and CDR2 FQNEAQ. CDR3 loop: CASSPEALWGYTF. The CDR3 region has the DNA TGTGCCAGCAGCCCCGAGGCCCTATGGGGCTACACCTTC.

This chain links TRBV11-2 with TRBJ1-3; D uncertain. V was trimmed by 5 bases and J by 2 bases, leaving 10 bases between them. Looked up from germline, CDR1 is SGHAT and CDR2 is FQNNGV. The CDR3 covers 14 residues. The DNA of the CDR3 is TGTGCCAGCAGCCCCCAGTATGCTGGAAACACCATATATTTT. It is translated as CASSPQYAGNTIYF.

The chain recombines TRBV9 with TRBJ1-6, with 9 bases identical to TRBD1. This CDR3 region has 15 residues. V was clipped by 0 bases and J by 8 bases; unmatched bases: 3. Germline V gives CDR1 SGDLS, CDR2 YYNGEE. CDR3 in amino acids: CASSVEGQGDSPLHF. In DNA form, the CDR3 reads TGTGCCAGCAGCGTAGAGGGACAGGGCGATTCACCCCTCCACTTT.

Remarks on this clone: No conserved phenylalanine or tryptophan ends this CDR3, so it is likely a read error. No DNA is shown, since the ends of the CDR3 on it are uncertain; the CDR3 is the one TCRdb lists. CDR3 loop: CASSESGPGQGLSL. The chain carries TRBV25-1 and TRBJ1-2; the D call of TRBD1 is as the table states it, not checked on the DNA. CDR1 is MGHDK, CDR2 SYGVNS, per germline. The CDR3 numbers 14 amino acids, ends counted.

There are many counts of this clone. The chain joins TRBV11-2 to TRBJ2-7, with a possible D match to TRBD1 (5 bases). The CDR3 length is 14 residues. The germline gives CDR1 SGHAT, CDR2 FQNNGV. V was clipped by 2 bases and J by 5 bases, with 13 bases between them. CDR3 bases: TGTGCCAGCAGCTTAAACTGGGGCGCGGACGAGCAGTACTTC. It yields the protein CASSLNWGADEQYF.